This T cell receptor beta chain was captured by sequencing in a study of T cells in Graves' hyperthyroidism and ophthalmopathy (dated by TCRdb to between 2018 and 2020). Turning to the overall study: Peripheral blood was sampled at the time of initial diagnosis, prior to any treatment. To identify distinguishing TCR V-J signatures, a discovery cohort of roughly 100 patients was used, comprising 40 to 45 with Graves' ophthalmopathy and 57 with stable Graves' hyperthyroidism. The paper reports TCR Vbeta CDR3 sequencing of roughly 140 peripheral blood samples: around 45 ophthalmopathy, roughly 74 hyperthyroidism and approximately 17 progressor patients. After sampling, hyperthyroidism patients received methimazole starting at 30 mg daily, and ophthalmopathy patients received high-dose intravenous methylprednisolone. Whether ophthalmopathy could be predicted prospectively was tested in an independent validation cohort made up of roughly 19 hyperthyroidism patients plus 17 patients who later progressed to ophthalmopathy. The study also compared thyroid tissue and blood T-cell repertoires from more than five Graves' hyperthyroidism patients. For training and testing, the approximately 92 patients in the discovery cohort were randomly divided in a 7:3 ratio.

What the authors observed across the whole study: In validation, the model predicted progression to ophthalmopathy with about 71% sensitivity and approximately 78% specificity, a median of 6.5 months before onset. A 13 V-J signature model separated ophthalmopathy from stable hyperthyroidism, with nearly 90% sensitivity and 81.08% specificity in cross-validation and 80%/75% in testing. Blood samples also contained most of the expanded thyroid clonotypes (frequency above 0.001), which suggests that blood repertoires may reflect thyroid immune responses. Sample size was not statistically predetermined, and investigators were not blinded to group allocation.

Graves' hyperthyroidism was defined as stable when no progression to ophthalmopathy occurred over 18 months of follow-up. Hyperthyroidism patients were aged 18 to 65 years and newly diagnosed, with disease duration of less than 2 months. Exclusion was applied to patients with uncontrolled infections, other autoimmune diseases, pregnancy or lactation. Diagnoses were established on the basis of clinical symptoms, serum thyroxine and TRAb, thyroid ultrasound, and orbital computed tomography. PBMCs were separated from under 12 ml of fresh peripheral blood using Ficoll-Paque density gradient centrifugation. Trizol reagent was used to extract total RNA, and RNA quality was then checked on an Agilent 2100 Bioanalyzer. This clonotype was observed many times. Its antigen remains unidentified. Base qualities are missing; no much larger clone stands one base away. The TCR beta CDR3 regions were amplified from the RNA transcripts. The first round of RT-PCR for the TCR CDR3 was performed with the HTBI primer set and the Qiagen OneStep RT-PCR kit. The libraries were constructed in a second round of multiplex PCR and then size-selected and purified. Sequencing of the libraries was done on an Illumina HiSeq2000 using paired-end 100 bp reads. As for the original processing: SOAPnuke was used to process the raw data, throwing out any read that contained adapters or uncalled bases, had a mean Phred below 15, or lacked an exact constant-primer or identifier match. High-quality paired reads were merged with COPE v1.2.5, and unique nucleotide sequences were defined as clonotypes. Clonotypes were aligned to IMGT TRBV, TRBD and TRBJ reference segments using MiTCR v1.1. Only V-J combinations with frequency above 0.0001, covering about 99% of repertoires, were analysed. The TCS score was defined as the ratio of F50 (clonal expansion) to E x V (chaos), calculated using BLOSUM62-based TCRdist between CDR3 peptides within each V-J. Welch's t-statistics and random forest reduced roughly 540 V-J features to 10 to 15, which were used in a naive Bayes classifier (R e1071). Using fastp at Q25 and MiXCR, TCRdb reprocessed the public reads and kept productive beta chains. Under each unique CDR3 protein, matching rows form one entry showing the most common genes and DNA. TCRdb, not the authors, supplied the V and J calls. A total of roughly 740,000 distinct CDR3 sequences appear in this sample, approximately 16% of them only once. The leading ten clones occupy under 8.5% of the sample.

Trimming removed 3 bases from V and 0 bases from J; the gene matches leave 6 bases unexplained. From its cysteine to its phenylalanine, the CDR3 spans 17 amino acids. The read is trimmed to its CDR3 DNA, 51 bases read in frame from base 1. The germline V gene yields SGDLS for CDR1 and YYNGEE for CDR2. This clonotype originated in a man younger than 30 with Graves' hyperthyroidism. The material sequenced was blood. The rearranged chain carries TRBV9 and TRBJ2-2; 9 bases in between match TRBD1. The DNA sequence is as follows: TGTGCCAGCAGCGCCAATCGACAGGGGGCGAACACCGGGGAGCTGTTTTTT. Its protein is CASSANRQGANTGELFF.